This T cell receptor beta chain was identified in a study of OX40 agonist ivuxolimab in advanced cancers. The overall study: As their treatment, patients were administered ivuxolimab, an agonistic anti-OX40 (CD134) antibody. Patients received intravenous ivuxolimab every 2 weeks at 0.01 to 10 mg/kg. Dose-escalation patients' cancers were hepatocellular carcinoma, melanoma, renal cell or head and neck cancer.

Regarding the study as a whole: Fewer expanded clones were found on average in CD4+ than in CD8+ T cells.

Trimming removed 1 base from V and 10 bases from J, with 13 bases in between. Germline CDR1 LNHDA, CDR2 SQIVND (reference sequence). CDR3 length equals 13 residues. A note on this clone: Its antigen remains unidentified.

Using immunoSEQ multiplex PCR, the repertoire was profiled, and TCRdb retains in-frame clones only, with some absent. The sample lists tens of thousands of clones; around 84% were seen once. The sequence was obtained from an adult with an advanced solid tumor such as melanoma, head and neck, liver or kidney cancer. The rearrangement uses TRBV19 and TRBJ1-1; D is undetermined. The source was CD4+ or CD8+ T cells sorted from blood, collected in a trial of the OX40 agonist ivuxolimab. CDR3 protein: CASSIGEEFGAFF. The CDR3 region has the DNA TGTGCCAGTAGTATAGGCGAGGAATTCGGAGCTTTCTTT.